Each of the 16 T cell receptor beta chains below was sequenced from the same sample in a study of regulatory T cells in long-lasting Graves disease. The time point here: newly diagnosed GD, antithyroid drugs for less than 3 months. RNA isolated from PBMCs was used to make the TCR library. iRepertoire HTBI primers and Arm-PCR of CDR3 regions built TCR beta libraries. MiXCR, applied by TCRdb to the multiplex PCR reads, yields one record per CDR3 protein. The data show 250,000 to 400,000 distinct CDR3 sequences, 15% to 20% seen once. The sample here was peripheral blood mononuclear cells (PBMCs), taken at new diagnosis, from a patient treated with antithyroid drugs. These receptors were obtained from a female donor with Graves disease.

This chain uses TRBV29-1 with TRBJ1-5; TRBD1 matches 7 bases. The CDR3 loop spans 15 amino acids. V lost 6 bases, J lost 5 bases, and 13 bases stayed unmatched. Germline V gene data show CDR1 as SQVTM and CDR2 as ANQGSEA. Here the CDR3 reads CSVRTGAGGDQPQHF. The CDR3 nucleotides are TGCAGCGTCCGCACAGGGGCGGGGGGCGATCAGCCCCAGCATTTT.

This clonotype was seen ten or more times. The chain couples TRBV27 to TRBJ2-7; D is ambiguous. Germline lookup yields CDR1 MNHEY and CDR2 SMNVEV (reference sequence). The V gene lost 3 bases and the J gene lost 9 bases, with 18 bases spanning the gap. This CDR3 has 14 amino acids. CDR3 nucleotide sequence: TGTGCCAGCAGTTTTCCGGCCCGGGCTTCCGGGCAGTACTTC. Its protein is CASSFPARASGQYF.

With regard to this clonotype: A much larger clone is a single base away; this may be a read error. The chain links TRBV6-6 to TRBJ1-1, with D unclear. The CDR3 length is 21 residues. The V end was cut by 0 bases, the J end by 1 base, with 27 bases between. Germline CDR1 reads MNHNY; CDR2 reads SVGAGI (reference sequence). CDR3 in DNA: TGTGCCAGCAGTTACTCTAGTGCTGGCGAGGCAGCAAGATACGGGAACACTGAAGCTTTCTTT. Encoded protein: CASSYSSAGEAARYGNTEAFF.

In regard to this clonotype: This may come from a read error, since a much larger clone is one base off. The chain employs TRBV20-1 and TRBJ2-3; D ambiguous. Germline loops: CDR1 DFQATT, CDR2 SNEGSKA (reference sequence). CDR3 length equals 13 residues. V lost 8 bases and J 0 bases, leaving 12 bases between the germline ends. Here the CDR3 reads CSSTTKSTDTQYF. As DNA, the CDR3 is TGCAGTAGCACGACAAAAAGCACAGATACGCAGTATTTT.

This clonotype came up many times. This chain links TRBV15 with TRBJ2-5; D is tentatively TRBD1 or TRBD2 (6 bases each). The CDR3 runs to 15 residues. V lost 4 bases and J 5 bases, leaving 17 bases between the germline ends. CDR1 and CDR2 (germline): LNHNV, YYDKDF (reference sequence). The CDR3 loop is CATSTQWTGAETQYF. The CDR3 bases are TGTGCCACCAGCACCCAATGGACGGGGGCGGAGACCCAGTACTTC.

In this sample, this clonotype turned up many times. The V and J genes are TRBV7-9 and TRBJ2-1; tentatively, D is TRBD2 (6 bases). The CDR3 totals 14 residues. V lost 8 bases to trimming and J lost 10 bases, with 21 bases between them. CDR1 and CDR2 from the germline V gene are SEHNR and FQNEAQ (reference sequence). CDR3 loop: CASDRGLPPGEQFF. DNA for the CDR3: TGTGCCAGCGATCGAGGACTACCCCCAGGGGAGCAGTTCTTC.

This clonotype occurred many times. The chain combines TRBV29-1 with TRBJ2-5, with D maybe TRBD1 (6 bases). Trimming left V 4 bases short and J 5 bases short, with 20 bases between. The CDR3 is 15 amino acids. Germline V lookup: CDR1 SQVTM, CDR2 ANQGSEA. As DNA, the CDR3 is TGCAGCGTTGCCCGAGGGGGACCCCCGCAGGAGACCCAGTACTTC. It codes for CSVARGGPPQETQYF.

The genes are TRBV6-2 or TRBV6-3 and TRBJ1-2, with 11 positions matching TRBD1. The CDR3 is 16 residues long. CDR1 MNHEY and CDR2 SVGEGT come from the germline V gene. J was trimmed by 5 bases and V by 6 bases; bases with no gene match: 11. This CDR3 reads CASSPGQGVRSYGYTF. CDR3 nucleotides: TGTGCCAGCAGCCCGGGACAGGGGGTTCGTTCATATGGCTACACCTTC.

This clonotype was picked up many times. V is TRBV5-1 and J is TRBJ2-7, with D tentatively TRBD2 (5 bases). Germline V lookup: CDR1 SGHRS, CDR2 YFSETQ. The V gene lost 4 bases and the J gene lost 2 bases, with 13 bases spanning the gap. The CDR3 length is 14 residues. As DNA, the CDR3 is TGCGCCAGCAGCGAAAGTGGGGAGACCTACGAGCAGTACTTC. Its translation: CASSESGETYEQYF.

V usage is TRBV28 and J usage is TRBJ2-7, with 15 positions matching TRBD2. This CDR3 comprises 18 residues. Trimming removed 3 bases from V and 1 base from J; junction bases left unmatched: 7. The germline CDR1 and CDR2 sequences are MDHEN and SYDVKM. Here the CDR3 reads CASSLVGLAGGRSYEQYF. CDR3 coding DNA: TGTGCCAGCAGTTTGGTCGGACTAGCGGGAGGGAGGTCCTACGAGCAGTACTTC. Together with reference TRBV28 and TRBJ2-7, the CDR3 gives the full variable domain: DVKVTQSSRYLVKRTGEKVFLECVQDMDHENMFWYRQDPGLGLRLIYFSYDVKMKEKGDIPEGYSVSREKKERFSLILESASTNQTSMYLCASSLVGLAGGRSYEQYFGPGTRLTVT.

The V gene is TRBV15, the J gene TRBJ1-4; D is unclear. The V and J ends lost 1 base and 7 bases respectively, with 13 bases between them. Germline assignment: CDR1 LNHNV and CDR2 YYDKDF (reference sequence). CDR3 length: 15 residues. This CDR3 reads CATSRVVDPSEKLFF. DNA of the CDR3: TGTGCCACCAGCAGAGTGGTCGATCCGAGTGAAAAACTGTTTTTT.

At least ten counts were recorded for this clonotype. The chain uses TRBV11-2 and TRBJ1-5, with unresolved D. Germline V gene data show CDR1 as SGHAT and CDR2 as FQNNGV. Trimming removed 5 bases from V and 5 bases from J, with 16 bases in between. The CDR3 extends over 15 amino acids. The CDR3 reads CASSNAPTEDQPQHF. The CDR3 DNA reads TGTGCCAGCAGCAATGCGCCCACAGAAGATCAGCCCCAGCATTTT.

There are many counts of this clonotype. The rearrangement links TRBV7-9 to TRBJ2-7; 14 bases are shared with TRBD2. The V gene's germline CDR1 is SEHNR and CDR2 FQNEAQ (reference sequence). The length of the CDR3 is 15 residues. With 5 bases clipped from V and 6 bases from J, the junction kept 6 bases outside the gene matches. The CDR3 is CASSPGLAGVSEQYF. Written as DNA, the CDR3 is TGTGCCAGCAGCCCGGGACTAGCGGGAGTCTCCGAGCAGTACTTC.

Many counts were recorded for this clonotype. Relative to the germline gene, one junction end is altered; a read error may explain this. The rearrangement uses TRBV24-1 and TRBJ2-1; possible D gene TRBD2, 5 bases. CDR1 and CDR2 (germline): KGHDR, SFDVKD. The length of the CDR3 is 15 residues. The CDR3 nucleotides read TGTACCACCAGTGATCCTCGGGAATTCTACAATGAGCAGTTCTTC. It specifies CTTSDPREFYNEQFF.

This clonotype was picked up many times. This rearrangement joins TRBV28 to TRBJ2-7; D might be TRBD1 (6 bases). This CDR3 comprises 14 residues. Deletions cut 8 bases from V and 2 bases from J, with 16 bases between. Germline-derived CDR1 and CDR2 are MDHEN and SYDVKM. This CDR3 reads CASHAEQGPYEQYF. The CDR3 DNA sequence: TGTGCCAGCCATGCGGAACAGGGTCCCTACGAGCAGTACTTC.

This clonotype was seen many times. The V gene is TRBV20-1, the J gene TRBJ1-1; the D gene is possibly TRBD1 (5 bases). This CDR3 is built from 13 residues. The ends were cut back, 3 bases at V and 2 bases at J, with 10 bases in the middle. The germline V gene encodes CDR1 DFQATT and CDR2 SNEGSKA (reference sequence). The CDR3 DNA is TGCAGTGCTAGCTTGCAGGGCAACACTGAAGCTTTCTTT. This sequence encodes CSASLQGNTEAFF.